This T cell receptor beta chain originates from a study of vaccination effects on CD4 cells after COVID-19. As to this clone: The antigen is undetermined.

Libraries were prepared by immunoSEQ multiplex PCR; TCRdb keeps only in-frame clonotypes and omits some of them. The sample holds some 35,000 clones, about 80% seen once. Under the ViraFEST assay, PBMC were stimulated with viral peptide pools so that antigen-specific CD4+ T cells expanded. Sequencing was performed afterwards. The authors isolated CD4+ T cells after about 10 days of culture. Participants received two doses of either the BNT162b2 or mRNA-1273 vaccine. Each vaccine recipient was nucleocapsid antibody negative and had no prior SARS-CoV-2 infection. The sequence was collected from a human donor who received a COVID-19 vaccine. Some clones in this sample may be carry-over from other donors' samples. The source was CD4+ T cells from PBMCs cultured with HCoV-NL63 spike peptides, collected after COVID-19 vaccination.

The CDR3 bases are TGTGCCAGCTCACCAATCTCCCAGCCTGGAAACACCATATATTTT. Its translation is CASSPISQPGNTIYF. The chain uses TRBV18 and TRBJ1-3; D gene unclear. V was trimmed by 2 bases and J by 2 bases, leaving 10 bases between them. This CDR3 contains 15 residues. Germline V gives CDR1 KGHSH, CDR2 LQKENI.